This T cell receptor (beta chain) was recovered during a study of beta chain features in type 1 diabetes. Study-level information: Cell yields, gender and age were similar in healthy donors and patients.

All of the sorted populations showed purity greater than 98%. This clone showed up just a few times. Its target is unknown. Germline CDR1 is GTSNPN and CDR2 is SVGIG (reference sequence). V was trimmed by 2 bases and J by 2 bases, leaving 8 bases between them. The CDR3 is 13 residues long. Study-level findings and limits: Sampled from patients, naive, central memory and Treg TCRB repertoires appeared more similar than those sampled from healthy donors.

Investigators reverse transcribed all isolated RNA, so they sequenced expressed TCRB transcripts. Using immunoSEQ multiplex PCR, the repertoire was profiled, and TCRdb retains in-frame clones only, with some absent. The sample has around 300,000 clones, 7% to 9% seen once. The clonotype was recovered from a woman between 18 and 29 years old in good health. The chain recombines TRBV30 with TRBJ2-3; D gene ambiguous. The sequenced sample consisted of central memory CD4+ T cells from blood. CDR3 amino acids: CAWSTGATDTQYF. CDR3 sequence (DNA): TGTGCCTGGAGTACCGGAGCCACAGATACGCAGTATTTT. The full variable domain, rest sourced from reference TRBV30 and TRBJ2-3, is SQTIHQWPATLVQPVGSPLSLECTVEGTSNPNLYWYRQAAGRGLQLLFYSVGIGQISSEVPQNLSASRPQDRQFILSSKKLLLSDSGFYLCAWSTGATDTQYFGPGTRLTVL.